This TCR beta chain was sequenced during a study of cytomegalovirus exposure and HLA in healthy donors. Notes on the study in general: According to the study, approximately 150 TCR beta chains were cytomegalovirus-associated.

To note about this clone: No antigen is known for it.

Amplification used 60 Vbeta primers and 13 Jbeta primers. Assay: immunoSEQ multiplex PCR; the TCRdb copy retains only in-frame clones and omits some. The table shows under 200,000 clones, with around 85% occurring only once. The sample taken for sequencing was PBMCs. The origin of this receptor is a young man in good health and CMV-seropositive.

The CDR3 DNA follows: TGCGCCAGCAGCCAAGAGCCAGGCCAGCATCAGCCCCAGCATTTT. Translating gives CASSQEPGQHQPQHF. The V call is TRBV4-1, the J call TRBJ1-5; D not resolved. Germline V CDR1 and CDR2: MGHRA, YSYEKL. The CDR3 is 15 residues long. V lost 0 bases to trimming and J lost 5 bases, with 11 bases between them.